The 20 T cell receptor beta chains presented below share a single source sample, sequenced in a study of T cell responses to AZD1222 COVID-19 vaccine. Profiled with immunoSEQ multiplex PCR; TCRdb holds only in-frame clones, not every one. Of 120,000 or so clones listed, roughly 87% were seen once; the top ten hold about 4%. This specimen consisted of peripheral blood, obtained on day 0 of MenACWY control vaccination. The source is an adult in good health.

The CDR3: CASSPLGRGGETQYF. As DNA, the CDR3 is TGTGCCAGCAGCCCTCTGGGGCGGGGAGGCGAGACCCAGTACTTC. V and J are TRBV14 and TRBJ2-5; the D gene is possibly TRBD2 (6 bases). V was pared by 4 bases and J by 5 bases, with 17 bases between. The CDR3 has 15 amino acids. Per the germline V gene, CDR1 is SGHDN and CDR2 is FVKESK.

This clone was detected only once. This sequence joins TRBV7-7 and TRBJ2-5; D remains unclear. Germline lookup yields CDR1 SSHAT and CDR2 FNYEAQ (reference sequence). Trimming cost V 3 bases and J 1 base, with 9 bases left between them. The CDR3 totals 14 residues. CDR3 coding DNA: TGTGCCAGCAGCTTGCAAGTGGGCCAAGAGACCCAGTACTTC. It specifies CASSLQVGQETQYF.

The rearrangement uses TRBV3-1 (or the pseudogene TRBV3-2) and TRBJ2-1, with 9 bases identical to TRBD2. This CDR3 is 16 amino acids long. Per germline, CDR1 LGHDT and CDR2 YNNKEL (reference sequence). V shed 1 base and J 6 bases; nucleotides not matched to a gene: 7. Here the CDR3 reads CASSQVLRGGGNEQFF. The CDR3 DNA reads TGTGCCAGCAGCCAAGTACTCCGCGGGGGGGGCAATGAGCAGTTCTTC.

The chain employs TRBV4-3 and TRBJ1-4, with 9 bases matching TRBD1. This CDR3 is 17 amino acids long. Germline lookup yields CDR1 LGHNA and CDR2 YSLEER. The V segment lost 0 bases and the J segment 1 base; nucleotides outside the gene matches: 3. CDR3 nucleotides: TGCGCCAGCAGCCAAGATAACAGGGGGCTAACTAATGAAAAACTGTTTTTT. It specifies CASSQDNRGLTNEKLFF.

The V and J genes are TRBV5-1 and TRBJ2-5; 10 bases line up with TRBD1. V was pared by 4 bases and J by 5 bases, with 5 bases of the junction left unmatched. Per germline, CDR1 SGHRS and CDR2 YFSETQ. The length of the CDR3 is 14 residues. CDR3 sequence reads: CASSGSTGGETQYF. The CDR3 DNA follows: TGCGCCAGCAGCGGATCGACAGGGGGCGAGACCCAGTACTTC.

The rearrangement links TRBV4-3 to TRBJ2-1, with TRBD2 identical over 11 bases. The CDR3 has 18 amino acids. Germline trimming cut 0 bases from V and 8 bases from J; bases unmatched to any gene: 12. Germline values: CDR1 LGHNA, CDR2 YSLEER. The CDR3 loop is CASSQDTPSGGRVDEQFF. CDR3 coding DNA: TGCGCCAGCAGCCAAGATACGCCTAGCGGGGGGCGGGTCGATGAGCAGTTCTTC.

The chain is built from TRBV2 and TRBJ2-2, with TRBD1 matching 8 bases. Germline CDR1 and CDR2: SNHLY and FYNNEI. Trimming took 11 bases from V and 2 from J; bases not matched to a gene: 10. This CDR3 is 15 amino acids long. For the CDR3, the DNA is TGTGCCTTTAGAGACAGGGGCCCTAACACCGGGGAGCTGTTTTTT. It is translated as CAFRDRGPNTGELFF.

The chain carries TRBV9 and TRBJ1-2, with D uncertain. Germline-derived CDR1 and CDR2 are SGDLS and YYNGEE. The CDR3 totals 15 residues. V was trimmed by 1 base and J by 0 bases, leaving 10 bases between them. This CDR3 reads CASSVLGSTNYGYTF. DNA of the CDR3: TGTGCCAGCAGCGTATTGGGCAGTACTAACTATGGCTACACCTTC.

This chain connects TRBV12-5 to TRBJ2-1, with D perhaps matching TRBD1 (8 bases). The germline V and J ends were trimmed by 2 bases and 5 bases, with 28 bases remaining between them. The CDR3 has 20 residues. The V gene's germline CDR1 is LGHNT and CDR2 FRNRAP. CDR3 nucleotides: TGTGCTAGTGGTTTGTACGCCCCCCCTAGCGGACAGGGAGTACACAATGAGCAGTTCTTC. Amino acid sequence: CASGLYAPPSGQGVHNEQFF.

The gene calls are TRBV19 and TRBJ1-3; D unresolved. The CDR3 runs to 14 residues. V gave up 6 bases and J gave up 0 bases, with 9 bases separating them. Germline lookup yields CDR1 LNHDA and CDR2 SQIVND (reference sequence). Here the CDR3 DNA reads TGTGCCAGTAGGAGACGGGACTCTGGAAACACCATATATTTT. Translated: CASRRRDSGNTIYF.

The chain uses TRBV18 and TRBJ2-1; 7 bases align to TRBD2. The V gene's germline CDR1 is KGHSH and CDR2 LQKENI. CDR3 length equals 15 residues. V trimming: 6 bases; J trimming: 0 bases; junction bases outside the gene matches: 5. The chain's CDR3 is CASSPGGSSYNEQFF. The CDR3, as DNA: TGTGCCAGCTCTCCGGGGGGTTCCTCCTACAATGAGCAGTTCTTC.

The V call is TRBV18, the J call TRBJ1-4; D not resolved. The CDR3 loop spans 16 amino acids. CDR1 and CDR2 (germline): KGHSH, LQKENI. V was cut by 2 bases and J by 0 bases, with 10 bases left in between. CDR3 protein: CASSPVGVATNEKLFF. Written as DNA, the CDR3 is TGTGCCAGCTCACCAGTCGGGGTAGCAACTAATGAAAAACTGTTTTTT.

The chain has TRBV28 and TRBJ2-2, with D hard to call. This CDR3 spans 14 amino acids. In germline, CDR1 is MDHEN, CDR2 SYDVKM. V lost 2 bases and J 5 bases, leaving 9 bases between the germline ends. Here the CDR3 DNA reads TGTGCCAGCAGTTTACCCGTGGGGACCGGGGAGCTGTTTTTT. Protein product: CASSLPVGTGELFF.

This clone appeared once. The chain uses TRBV4-3 and TRBJ2-1; 10 bases match TRBD2. V lost 2 bases and J lost 7; bases outside the gene matches: 5. Germline lookup yields CDR1 LGHNA and CDR2 YSLEER. The CDR3 is 15 residues long. CDR3 sequence reads: CASSQLGLAENEQFF. The CDR3, as DNA: TGCGCCAGCAGCCAATTAGGACTAGCGGAGAATGAGCAGTTCTTC.

The gene calls are TRBV11-2 and TRBJ2-5; 8 bases are shared with TRBD1. CDR3 length equals 15 residues. Per germline, CDR1 SGHAT and CDR2 FQNNGV. V gave up 5 bases and J gave up 1 base; unmatched junction bases: 6. The CDR3 nucleotides read TGTGCCAGCAGCCGATACAGGGGGGCCCAAGAGACCCAGTACTTC. As protein: CASSRYRGAQETQYF.

The rearrangement links TRBV24-1 to TRBJ2-7; 11 positions agree with TRBD2. V shed 5 bases, J shed 2 bases, and the junction held 7 bases outside the gene matches. From germline, CDR1 is KGHDR and CDR2 SFDVKD. The CDR3 is 16 residues long. CDR3 coding DNA: TGTGCCACCAGTGCCCTAGGACTAGCGGGCGCCTACGAGCAGTACTTC. Its translation: CATSALGLAGAYEQYF.

The V gene is TRBV4-2, the J gene TRBJ2-5; TRBD2 agrees at 11 bases. This CDR3 has 16 amino acids. The ends lost 1 base at V and 1 base at J; junction bases unmatched: 2. From germline, CDR1 is LGHNA and CDR2 YNFKEQ. The CDR3 region is CASSQVLAGVQETQYF. CDR3 nucleotide sequence: TGTGCCAGCAGCCAAGTACTAGCGGGAGTCCAAGAGACCCAGTACTTC.

This chain links TRBV18 with TRBJ1-4; 8 bases are shared with TRBD1. V shed 2 bases, J shed 3 bases, and the junction held 2 bases outside the gene matches. This CDR3 contains 15 residues. Germline V gene sequence: CDR1 KGHSH, CDR2 LQKENI. CDR3 protein: CASSPGQGPNEKLFF. CDR3 DNA sequence: TGTGCCAGCTCACCAGGACAGGGACCTAATGAAAAACTGTTTTTT.

J is TRBJ2-4 and V is TRBV19, with 7 bases matching TRBD1. The CDR3 is made up of 15 amino acids. V lost 5 bases, J lost 0 bases, and 4 bases stayed unmatched. Germline CDR1 LNHDA, CDR2 SQIVND (reference sequence). The CDR3 is CASSSTGLAKNIQYF. The CDR3 nucleotides are TGTGCCAGTAGTTCGACAGGGCTAGCCAAAAACATTCAGTACTTC. The full variable domain, its missing parts supplied by reference TRBV19 and TRBJ2-4, is DGGITQSPKYLFRKEGQNVTLSCEQNLNHDAMYWYRQDPGQGLRLIYYSQIVNDFQKGDIAEGYSVSREKKESFPLTVTSAQKNPTAFYLCASSSTGLAKNIQYFGAGTRLSVL.

This rearrangement joins TRBV7-8 to TRBJ2-7; 8 bases match TRBD1. The CDR3 loop spans 15 amino acids. V shed 5 bases, J shed 3 bases, and the junction held 9 bases outside the gene matches. CDR1 and CDR2 from the germline V gene are SGHVS and FQNEAQ. The CDR3 region is CASSLGTGPLYEQYV. CDR3 bases: TGTGCCAGCAGCCTCGGGACAGGCCCCCTCTACGAGCAGTACGTC.